These T cell receptor beta chains were read from a single sample in a study of T cells in Graves' hyperthyroidism and ophthalmopathy. TCRdb ran MiXCR on the multiplex PCR reads and lists one entry per CDR3 protein. The sample comprises around 300,000 distinct CDR3 sequences, approximately 14% of which are singletons, and 34% rests with the top ten. Sequenced: blood. These TCRs come from a woman in her 40s with Graves' ophthalmopathy. Both conserved end residues are part of each CDR3. Size is omitted from some rows. Given values are once, few, many or a class for expanded clones.

clone_size v_call cdr3_aa
many TRBV11-2 CASSSGLLAYEQYF
. TRBV30 CAWSVLGRGSDTQYF
. TRBV19 CASPPVGSATEAFF
few TRBV11-2 CASSLDPGTGFSYGYTF
many TRBV11-3 CASSFNRATIYF
many TRBV7-8 CASSFWDRAEAFF
. TRBV18 CASSPRGAGGSNTEAFF
many TRBV20-1 CSAREVGGPSYEQYF
few TRBV25-1 CASSDKWTSGRYNEQFF
. TRBV30 CAWSYTGDREAFF
. TRBV6-2/TRBV6-3 CASSVGSLFYEQYF
many TRBV5-1 CASSPRQADSGNTIYF
many TRBV13 CASSSTGKRETQYF
many TRBV7-9 CASSFRQKDTEAFF
. TRBV12-5 CASGLAVGGFNSPLHF
many TRBV28 CASRTGTVAPQHF
many TRBV12-3/TRBV12-4 CASSPPGLAGGADTQYF
. TRBV10-1 CASSTYNRGGTEAFF
many TRBV5-1 CASSFGTANTEAFF
. TRBV7-2 CASSSRQGAIYNEQFF
few TRBV25-1 CASSQFGRIAGELFF
few TRBV11-2 CASSPGLAGVGETQYF
many TRBV6-1 CASSYYPAQTQYF
many TRBV7-8 CASSLLGQGAGYGYTF
many TRBV24-1 CATGFGGEAFF
. TRBV10-3 CAISRESNQPQHF
many TRBV6-1 CASSLNFGLQPQHF
many TRBV20-1 CSARGTGGRDTEAFF
few TRBV5-1 CASSLISPENYNEQFF
many TRBV11-2 CAIRRWVARAQIGEQYF
. TRBV28 CASSLLAGLNTEAFF
few TRBV20-1 CSAREQLANYEQYF
few TRBV30 CAWSVRSGRTDTQYF
many TRBV30 CAWSVGGHSYEQYF
few TRBV6-1 CASSVIRDRARNEQFF